The 12 T cell receptor beta chains presented below share a single source sample, sequenced in a study of blood T cells in healthy people across ages. It was with a sample-barcoded 5' primer and a J-beta primer mix that a second PCR of roughly 6 to 11 cycles was run. In TCRdb, the 5' RACE reads were re-called with MiXCR into one record per CDR3 protein. The sample comprises 500,000 to 600,000 distinct CDR3 sequences, roughly 28% of which are singletons, and around 20% rests with the top ten. The sequencing sample was made of blood. The receptors were gathered from a woman aged 70-85 years in good health.

To note about this clonotype: The germline gene is not matched at one end of the junction; a read error may be the cause. CDR3 residues: CASSYFLAGASERFF. The CDR3 nucleotides read TGTGCCAGCAGTTATTTCCTAGCGGGGGCAAGTGAGCGGTTCTTC. The rearrangement links TRBV6-5 to TRBJ2-5; 10 bases are a match to TRBD2. The CDR3 has 15 amino acids. From germline, CDR1 is MNHEY and CDR2 SVGAGI.

This clonotype was seen only a few times. The CDR3 DNA reads TGTGCCAGCACTCGACTAGCGGGGGCGACCCAGTACTTC. It yields the protein CASTRLAGATQYF. J is TRBJ2-5 and V is TRBV11-3, with 12 bases matching TRBD2. Germline V gives CDR1 SGHNT, CDR2 YENEEA. This CDR3 has 13 amino acids. Unmatched junction bases numbered 4, after V lost 7 bases and J lost 7 bases.

This clonotype was picked up a small number of times. V and J are TRBV4-3 and TRBJ2-1; D may be TRBD1 (6 bases). The germline CDR1 and CDR2 sequences are LGHNA and YSLEER. The CDR3 has 14 residues. V was pared by 4 bases and J by 10 bases, with 17 bases between. Here the CDR3 reads CASSPREGGQEQFF. DNA for the CDR3: TGCGCCAGCAGCCCCCGGGAAGGGGGTCAGGAGCAGTTCTTC.

Only a few counts were recorded for this clonotype. Here the CDR3 DNA reads TGTGCCAGCAGTCGAATCGAAGGGGGCCGTCAGCCCCAGCATTTT. Translated: CASSRIEGGRQPQHF. This chain links TRBV12-3 or TRBV12-4 with TRBJ1-5, with 7 bases lining up with TRBD1. The CDR3 is 15 amino acids. J was trimmed by 6 bases and V by 5 bases; bases with no gene match: 10.

The chain joins TRBV7-3 to TRBJ2-7, with TRBD2 matching over 10 bases. The CDR3 is 15 amino acids. The germline CDR1 and CDR2 sequences are SGHTA and FQGTGA. V lost 5 bases to trimming and J lost 1 base; unmatched junction nucleotides: 5. The chain's CDR3 is CASSATSGMSYEQYF. For the CDR3, the DNA is TGTGCCAGCAGCGCCACTAGCGGGATGTCCTACGAGCAGTACTTC. Complete variable domain (other parts from reference TRBV7-3 and TRBJ2-7): GAGVSQTPSNKVTEKGKYVELRCDPISGHTALYWYRQSLGQGPEFLIYFQGTGAADDSGLPNDRFFAVRPEGSVSTLKIQRTERGDSAVYLCASSATSGMSYEQYFGPGTRLTVT.

The rearrangement joins TRBV29-1 to TRBJ2-3; no clear D. Trimming shortened V by 3 bases and J by 1 base, and 14 bases separated the two germline ends. Looked up from germline, CDR1 is SQVTM and CDR2 is ANQGSEA. This CDR3 comprises 15 residues. CDR3 loop: CSVDRGPSGTDTQYF. DNA for the CDR3: TGCAGCGTTGATCGCGGTCCTTCTGGCACAGATACGCAGTATTTT.

In its sample, this clonotype was seen many times. The chain combines TRBV7-2 with TRBJ2-5, with 11 bases identical to TRBD2. Per germline, CDR1 SGHTA and CDR2 FQGNSA. After removal of 5 bases from V and 1 base from J, the junction contained 6 bases not matched to a gene. The CDR3 is 16 amino acids. The CDR3 sequence: CASSTRLAGSQETQYF. The DNA of the CDR3 is TGTGCCAGCAGCACCAGACTAGCGGGAAGCCAAGAGACCCAGTACTTC.

This CDR3 is CSHAGAARETQYF. The CDR3 DNA reads TGCAGCCACGCAGGGGCGGCCCGAGAGACCCAGTACTTC. This chain uses TRBV29-1 with TRBJ2-5; possibly TRBD1 for D (6 bases). The CDR3 is 13 residues long. The V gene's germline CDR1 is SQVTM and CDR2 ANQGSEA. The V gene lost 8 bases and the J gene lost 4 bases, with 17 bases spanning the gap. The variable domain in full, with the rest retrieved from reference TRBV29-1 and TRBJ2-5, is SAVISQKPSRDICQRGTSLTIQCQVDSQVTMMFWYRQQPGQSLTLIATANQGSEATYESGFVIDKFPISRPNLTFSTLTVSNMSPEDSSIYLCSHAGAARETQYFGPGTRLLVL.

The rearrangement links TRBV7-2 to TRBJ1-2; TRBD1 might be the D (6 bases). Germline CDR1 and CDR2: SGHTA and FQGNSA. The CDR3 totals 14 residues. The V gene lost 5 bases and the J gene lost 3 bases, with 13 bases spanning the gap. CDR3 DNA sequence: TGTGCCAGCAGCAACAAACAGGGTTACTATGGCTACACCTTC. Translated: CASSNKQGYYGYTF.

The rearrangement joins TRBV20-1 to TRBJ2-1; 8 nucleotides align to TRBD2. The length of the CDR3 is 15 residues. J lost 7 bases, V lost 1 base, and 9 bases had no gene match. From germline, CDR1 is DFQATT and CDR2 SNEGSKA (reference sequence). The CDR3 DNA is TGCAGTGCTAGAGGTCCGGGACTAGTGTTTAATGAGCAGTTCTTC. As protein: CSARGPGLVFNEQFF.

This clonotype was found a few times. The genes are TRBV4-2 and TRBJ2-1; 12 positions agree with TRBD2. Trimming at V came to 3 bases and at J to 9 bases, leaving 9 bases not matched to a gene. From germline, CDR1 is LGHNA and CDR2 YNFKEQ. This CDR3 has 16 amino acids. The CDR3 DNA follows: TGTGCCAGCAGCCAGGGTCTAGCGGGGGGGCGCCCTGAGCAGTTCTTC. This codes for CASSQGLAGGRPEQFF.

V is TRBV20-1 and J is TRBJ2-7; possibly TRBD1 for D (6 bases). This CDR3 region has 13 residues. Germline-derived CDR1 and CDR2 are DFQATT and SNEGSKA (reference sequence). Trimming took 6 bases from V and 6 from J, leaving 18 bases between them. The CDR3 DNA is TGCAGTGCCACCACGCCCACAGGGCGCGAGCAGTACTTC. Its translation is CSATTPTGREQYF.